The T cell receptor beta chain under discussion was sequenced for a study of beta chain features in type 1 diabetes. Trimming removed 5 bases from V and 7 bases from J; junction bases left unmatched: 6. The CDR3 loop spans 14 amino acids. Per germline, CDR1 ENHRY and CDR2 SYGVKD. Expressed TCRB transcripts got sequenced, as all isolated RNA was reverse transcribed. Naive, central memory and regulatory T cell samples produced a mean of roughly 3.8 million reads. Clones were sequenced by immunoSEQ multiplex PCR, and TCRdb holds only the in-frame ones, with some missing. The sample consists of around 150,000 clones, around 8.4% of them appearing once. On this clone: Its antigen is undetermined.

Study results and limitations: An over-representation of cells with high TCR expression could result from cDNA sequencing. Moderate but significant shortening of TCRB CDR3s was recorded in all four CD4+ subsets from Type 1 diabetes patients.

The material sequenced was central memory CD4+ T cells from blood. The chain is built from TRBV10-3 and TRBJ2-1, with 9 bases lining up with TRBD1. This receptor was obtained from a woman between 18 and 29 years old with type 1 diabetes. CDR3 residues: CAISTGQGKNEQFF. CDR3 nucleotide sequence: TGTGCCATCAGTACGGGACAGGGAAAAAATGAGCAGTTCTTC.